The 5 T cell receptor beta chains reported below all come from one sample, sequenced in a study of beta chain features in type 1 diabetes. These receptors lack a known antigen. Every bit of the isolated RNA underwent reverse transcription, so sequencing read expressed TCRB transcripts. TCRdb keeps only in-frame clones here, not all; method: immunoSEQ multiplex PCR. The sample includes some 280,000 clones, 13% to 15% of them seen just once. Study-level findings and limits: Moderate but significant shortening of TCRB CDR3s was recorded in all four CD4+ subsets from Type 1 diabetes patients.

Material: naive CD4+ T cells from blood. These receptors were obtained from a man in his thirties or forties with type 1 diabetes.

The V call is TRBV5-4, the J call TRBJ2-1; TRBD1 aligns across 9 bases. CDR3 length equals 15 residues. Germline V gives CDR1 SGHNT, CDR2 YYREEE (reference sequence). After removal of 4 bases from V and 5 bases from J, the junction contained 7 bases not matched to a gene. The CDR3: CASSVPGQGHNEQFF. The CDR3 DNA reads TGTGCCAGCAGCGTTCCGGGACAGGGCCACAATGAGCAGTTCTTC.

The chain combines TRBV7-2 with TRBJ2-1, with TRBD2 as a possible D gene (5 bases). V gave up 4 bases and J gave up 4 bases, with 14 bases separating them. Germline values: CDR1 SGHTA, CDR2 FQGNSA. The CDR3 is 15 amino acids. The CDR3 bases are TGTGCCAGCAGCTCCCGGGATTTTGGATACAATGAGCAGTTCTTC. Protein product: CASSSRDFGYNEQFF.

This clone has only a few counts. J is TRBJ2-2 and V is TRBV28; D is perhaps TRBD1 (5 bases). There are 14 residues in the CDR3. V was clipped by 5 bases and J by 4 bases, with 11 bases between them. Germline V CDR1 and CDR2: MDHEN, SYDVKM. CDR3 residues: CASSDSGLTGELFF. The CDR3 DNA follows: TGTGCCAGCAGTGACAGTGGCCTCACCGGGGAGCTGTTTTTT. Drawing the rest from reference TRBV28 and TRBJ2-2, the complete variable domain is DVKVTQSSRYLVKRTGEKVFLECVQDMDHENMFWYRQDPGLGLRLIYFSYDVKMKEKGDIPEGYSVSREKKERFSLILESASTNQTSMYLCASSDSGLTGELFFGEGSRLTVL.

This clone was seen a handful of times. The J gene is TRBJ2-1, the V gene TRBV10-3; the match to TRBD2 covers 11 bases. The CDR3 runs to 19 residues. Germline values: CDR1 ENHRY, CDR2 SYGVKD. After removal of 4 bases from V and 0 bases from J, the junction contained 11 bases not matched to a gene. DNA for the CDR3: TGTGCCATCAGTGTGGGGACTAGCGGCAATGCCCTCTCCTACAATGAGCAGTTCTTC. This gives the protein CAISVGTSGNALSYNEQFF.

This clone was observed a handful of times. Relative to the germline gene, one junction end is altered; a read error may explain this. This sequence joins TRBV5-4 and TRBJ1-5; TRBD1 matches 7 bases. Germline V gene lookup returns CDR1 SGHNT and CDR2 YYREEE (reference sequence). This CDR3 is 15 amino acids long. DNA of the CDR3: TGCGCCAGCAGCCATGGGACAGACGGGAATCAGCCCCAGCATTTT. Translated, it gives CASSHGTDGNQPQHF.